The clone carrying this TCR beta chain was picked up many times. Antigen unknown. TCRdb processed the RT-PCR reads anew with MiXCR; each CDR3 protein has one entry. The sample carries approximately 170,000 distinct CDR3 sequences, around 12% recorded once. These data belong to a study of response to subunit inactivated influenza vaccine. Findings and limits, study-wide: There was a suggestion from the authors that each seasonal influenza vaccination recruits few new T cells.

J gave up 6 bases and V 5 bases, and 22 bases lay outside the gene matches. This CDR3 comprises 19 residues. Per the germline V gene, CDR1 is SQVTM and CDR2 is ANQGSEA. The sample also formed part of further work on T cells expressing NK-cell markers. This second study says: With UMIs, 5'RACE template switching was used to make TCR beta cDNA. Expanded NKG2C+ T cell clones were not confirmed as HCMV-specific.

The chain joins TRBV29-1 to TRBJ2-1, with 10 positions matching TRBD2. The clonotype was recovered from a man in his fifties who received an inactivated influenza vaccine. Sequenced here: CD8+ T cells sorted from PBMCs, sampled 11 to 12 days after vaccination. This CDR3 is CSVIQGAIAGGPLGNEQFF. DNA for the CDR3: TGCAGCGTTATCCAGGGTGCGATAGCGGGAGGACCCCTGGGCAATGAGCAGTTCTTC.